Sequencing of this T cell receptor (beta chain) was carried out in a study of OX40 agonist ivuxolimab in advanced cancers. Sequencing was performed with immunoSEQ multiplex PCR; in TCRdb, only in-frame clones are kept and a portion is missing. The sample holds 100,000 or so clones, around 93% seen once. Germline CDR1 reads SGHRS; CDR2 reads YFSETQ. The V gene end was trimmed by 2 bases and the J gene end by 0 bases; junction bases not matched to a gene: 1. The CDR3 runs to 16 residues. The chain employs TRBV5-1 and TRBJ2-1, with 11 nucleotides matching TRBD2. The sequence derives from an adult with an advanced solid tumor such as melanoma, head and neck, liver or kidney cancer. This specimen consisted of CD4+ or CD8+ T cells sorted from blood, obtained in a trial of the OX40 agonist ivuxolimab. The CDR3 loop is CASSFTSGSSYNEQFF. The CDR3 DNA is TGCGCCAGCAGCTTTACTAGCGGGAGCTCCTACAATGAGCAGTTCTTC.